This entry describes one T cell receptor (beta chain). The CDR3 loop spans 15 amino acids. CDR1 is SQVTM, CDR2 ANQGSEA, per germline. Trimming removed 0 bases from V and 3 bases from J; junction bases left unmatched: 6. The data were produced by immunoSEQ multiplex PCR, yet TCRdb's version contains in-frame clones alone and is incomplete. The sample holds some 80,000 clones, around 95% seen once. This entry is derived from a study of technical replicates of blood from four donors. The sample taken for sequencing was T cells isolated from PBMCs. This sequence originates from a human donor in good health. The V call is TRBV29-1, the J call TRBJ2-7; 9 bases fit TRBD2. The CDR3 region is CSVEDQAGGLYEQYF. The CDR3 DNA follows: TGCAGCGTTGAAGATCAAGCGGGAGGACTCTACGAGCAGTACTTC.